The subject of this entry is one TCR beta chain. Its antigen is unidentified. The authors incorporated unique molecular identifiers into the TCR beta cDNA libraries. A population of about 0.85 to 11 million T cells gave rise to approximately 530,000 cDNA molecules. Via MiXCR, TCRdb re-called the PCR reads, giving one row per CDR3 protein. The data hold some 260,000 distinct CDR3 sequences, with roughly a third observed a single time. These data are taken from a study of post-analysis software for immune sequencing data. Study-level information: As for disease course, relapsing-remitting, secondary progressive and progressive-relapsing multiple sclerosis were all included. General observations from the study: Versus controls, multiple sclerosis patients showed significantly lower diversity (normalized Chao1). Same-batch preparations were strongly co-clustered by F measure. Elevated frequency relative to controls characterized several TRBV segments in patients, TRBV5-6, TRBV5-1 and TRBV20-1 among them.

V was trimmed by 4 bases and J by 0 bases, leaving 15 bases between them. CDR1 is LNHNV, CDR2 YYDKDF, per germline (reference sequence). The CDR3 contains 16 residues. The chain carries TRBV15 and TRBJ1-1, with D unresolved. This TCR derives from a girl aged 10 to 17 with multiple sclerosis. Sequencing was performed on blood. This CDR3 reads CATSTSGEPVNTEAFF. CDR3 nucleotide sequence: TGTGCCACCAGCACCTCCGGGGAGCCCGTGAACACTGAAGCTTTCTTT.